This TCR beta chain came from a study of T cells in localized non-small cell lung cancer. Produced via immunoSEQ multiplex PCR; TCRdb's table is partial and in-frame only. The sample shows 100,000 to 150,000 clones, 70% to 90% of them seen only once. Germline V gene sequence: CDR1 SGHVS, CDR2 FNYEAQ. Trimming stripped 1 base from V and 0 bases from J, with 10 bases between. This CDR3 is built from 15 residues. This sequence joins TRBV7-6 and TRBJ2-7; a weak D match, TRBD1 (6 bases). The sequence was obtained from a female donor over 55 with stage I lung adenocarcinoma. Sequencing was performed on peripheral blood, taken before any cancer treatment. CDR3 residues: CASSLGPGDSYEQYF. CDR3 nucleotides: TGTGCCAGCAGCTTAGGTCCAGGGGACTCCTACGAGCAGTACTTC.